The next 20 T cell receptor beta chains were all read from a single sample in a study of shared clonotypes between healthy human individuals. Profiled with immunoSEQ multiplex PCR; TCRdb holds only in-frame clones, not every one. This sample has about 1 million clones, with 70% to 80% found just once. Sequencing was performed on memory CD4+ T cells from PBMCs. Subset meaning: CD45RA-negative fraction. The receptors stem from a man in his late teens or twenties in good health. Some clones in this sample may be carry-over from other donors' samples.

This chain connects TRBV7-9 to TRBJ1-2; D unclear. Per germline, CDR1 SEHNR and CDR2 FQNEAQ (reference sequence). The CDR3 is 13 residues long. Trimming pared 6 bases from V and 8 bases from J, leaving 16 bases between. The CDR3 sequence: CASRGPGMEGYTF. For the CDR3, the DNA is TGTGCCAGCAGGGGTCCGGGAATGGAGGGCTACACCTTC.

In nucleotides, the CDR3 is TGCGCCAGCAGCTTGGCCGACAGGGGGGACGATGAGCAGTTCTTC. Its translation is CASSLADRGDDEQFF. The chain recombines TRBV5-1 with TRBJ2-1; 9 nucleotides align to TRBD1. CDR1 and CDR2 from the germline V gene are SGHRS and YFSETQ. CDR3 length: 15 residues. V trimming: 0 bases; J trimming: 8 bases; junction bases outside the gene matches: 6.

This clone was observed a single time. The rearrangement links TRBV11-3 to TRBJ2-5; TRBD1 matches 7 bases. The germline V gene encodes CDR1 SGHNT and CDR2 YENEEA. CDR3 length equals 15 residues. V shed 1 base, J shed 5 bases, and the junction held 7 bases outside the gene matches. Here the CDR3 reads CASSLGEGASETQYF. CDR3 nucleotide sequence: TGTGCCAGCAGCTTAGGCGAGGGGGCTTCGGAGACCCAGTACTTC.

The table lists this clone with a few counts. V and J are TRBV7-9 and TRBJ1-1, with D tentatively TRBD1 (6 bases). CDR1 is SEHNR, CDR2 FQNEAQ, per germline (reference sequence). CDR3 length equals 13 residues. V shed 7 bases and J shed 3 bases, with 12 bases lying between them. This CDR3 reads CASTSGADTEAFF. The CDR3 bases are TGTGCCAGCACCTCGGGGGCGGACACTGAAGCTTTCTTT.

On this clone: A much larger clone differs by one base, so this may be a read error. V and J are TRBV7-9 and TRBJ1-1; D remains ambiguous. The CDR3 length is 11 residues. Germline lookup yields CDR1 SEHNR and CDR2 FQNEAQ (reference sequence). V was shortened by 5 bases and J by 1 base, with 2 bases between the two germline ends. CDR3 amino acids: CASSENTEAFF. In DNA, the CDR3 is TGTGCCAGCAGCGAGAACACTGAAGCTTTCTTT.

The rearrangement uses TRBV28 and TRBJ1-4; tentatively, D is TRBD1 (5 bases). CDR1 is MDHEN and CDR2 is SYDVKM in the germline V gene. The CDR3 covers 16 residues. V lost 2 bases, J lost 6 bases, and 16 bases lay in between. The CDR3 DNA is TGTGCCAGCAGTTTAGGTAGAAGGGGAAGTTATGAAAAACTGTTTTTT. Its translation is CASSLGRRGSYEKLFF.

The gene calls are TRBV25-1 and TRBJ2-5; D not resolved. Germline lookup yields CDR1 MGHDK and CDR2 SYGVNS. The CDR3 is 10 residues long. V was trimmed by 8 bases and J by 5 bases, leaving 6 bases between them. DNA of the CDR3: TGTGCCAGCGGTCAGGAGACCCAGTACTTC. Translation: CASGQETQYF.

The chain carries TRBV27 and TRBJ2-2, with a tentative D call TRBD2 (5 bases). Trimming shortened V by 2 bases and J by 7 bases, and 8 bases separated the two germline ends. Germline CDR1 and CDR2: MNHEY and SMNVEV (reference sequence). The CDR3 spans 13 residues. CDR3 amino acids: CASSLARGGELFF. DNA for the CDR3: TGTGCCAGCAGTTTAGCACGGGGCGGGGAGCTGTTTTTT.

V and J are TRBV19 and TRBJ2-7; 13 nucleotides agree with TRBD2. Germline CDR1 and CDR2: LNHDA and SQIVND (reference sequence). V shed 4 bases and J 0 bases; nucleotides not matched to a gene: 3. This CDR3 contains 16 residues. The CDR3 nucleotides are TGTGCCAGTAGTACCCGGACTAGCGGGAGCTCCTACGAGCAGTACTTC. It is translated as CASSTRTSGSSYEQYF.

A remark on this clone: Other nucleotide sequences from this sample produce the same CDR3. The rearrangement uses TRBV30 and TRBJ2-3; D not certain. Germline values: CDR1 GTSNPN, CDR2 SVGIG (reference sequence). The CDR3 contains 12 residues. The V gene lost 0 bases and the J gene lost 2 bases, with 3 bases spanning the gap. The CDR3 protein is CAWSVSTDTQYF. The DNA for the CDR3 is TGTGCCTGGAGTGTCTCCACAGATACGCAGTATTTT.

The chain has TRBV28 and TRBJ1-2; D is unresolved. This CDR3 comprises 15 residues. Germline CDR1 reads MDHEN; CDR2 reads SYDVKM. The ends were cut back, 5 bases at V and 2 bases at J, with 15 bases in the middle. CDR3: CASSELRAANYGYTF. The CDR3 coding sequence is TGTGCCAGCAGTGAGTTACGGGCAGCCAACTATGGCTACACCTTC.

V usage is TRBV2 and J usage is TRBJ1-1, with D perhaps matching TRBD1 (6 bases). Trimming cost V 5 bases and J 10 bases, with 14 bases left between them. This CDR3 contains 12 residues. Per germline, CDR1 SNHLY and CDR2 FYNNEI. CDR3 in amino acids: CASSTGLERAFF. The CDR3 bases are TGTGCCAGCAGTACAGGGTTGGAGCGAGCTTTCTTT.

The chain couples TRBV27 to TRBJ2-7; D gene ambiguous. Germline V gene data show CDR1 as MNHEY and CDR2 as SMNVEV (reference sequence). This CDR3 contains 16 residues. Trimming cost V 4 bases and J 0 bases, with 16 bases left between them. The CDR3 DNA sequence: TGTGCCAGCAGTTATCCACACCGTAGCAGCTCCTACGAGCAGTACTTC. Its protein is CASSYPHRSSSYEQYF.

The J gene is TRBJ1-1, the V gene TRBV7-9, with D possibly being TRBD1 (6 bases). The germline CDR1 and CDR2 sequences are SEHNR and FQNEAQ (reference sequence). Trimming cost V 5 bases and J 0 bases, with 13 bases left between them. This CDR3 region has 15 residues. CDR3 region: CASSPRTEMNTEAFF. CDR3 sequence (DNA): TGTGCCAGCAGCCCTCGGACAGAAATGAACACTGAAGCTTTCTTT. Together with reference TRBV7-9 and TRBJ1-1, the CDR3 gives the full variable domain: DTGVSQNPRHKITKRGQNVTFRCDPISEHNRLYWYRQTLGQGPEFLTYFQNEAQLEKSRLLSDRFSAERPKGSFSTLEIQRTEQGDSAMYLCASSPRTEMNTEAFFGQGTRLTVV.

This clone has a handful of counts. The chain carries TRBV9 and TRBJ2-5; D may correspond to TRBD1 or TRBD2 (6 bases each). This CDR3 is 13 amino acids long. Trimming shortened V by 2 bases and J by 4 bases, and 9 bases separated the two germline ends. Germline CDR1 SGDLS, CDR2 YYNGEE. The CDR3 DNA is TGTGCCAGCAGCGTTCGGGGGCTAGAGACCCAGTACTTC. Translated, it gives CASSVRGLETQYF.

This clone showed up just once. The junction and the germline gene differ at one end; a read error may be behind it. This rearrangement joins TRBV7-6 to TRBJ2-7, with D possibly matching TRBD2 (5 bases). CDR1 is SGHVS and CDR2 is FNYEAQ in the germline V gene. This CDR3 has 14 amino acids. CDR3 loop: CASGLAGGSYEQYF. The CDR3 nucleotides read TGTGCCAGCGGCTTAGCAGGAGGTTCCTACGAGCAGTACTTC.

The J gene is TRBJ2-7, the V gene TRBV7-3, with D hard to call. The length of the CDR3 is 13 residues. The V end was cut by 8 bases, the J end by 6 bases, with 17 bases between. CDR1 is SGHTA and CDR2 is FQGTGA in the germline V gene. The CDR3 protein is CASSSLAASEQYF. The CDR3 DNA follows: TGTGCCAGCTCCTCCTTGGCGGCTAGCGAGCAGTACTTC.

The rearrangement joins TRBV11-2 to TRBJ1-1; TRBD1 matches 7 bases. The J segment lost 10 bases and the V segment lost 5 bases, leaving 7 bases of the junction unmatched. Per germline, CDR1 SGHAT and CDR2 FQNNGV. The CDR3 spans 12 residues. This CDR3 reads CASSPPQGLAFF. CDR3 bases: TGTGCCAGCAGCCCTCCACAGGGGTTAGCTTTCTTT.

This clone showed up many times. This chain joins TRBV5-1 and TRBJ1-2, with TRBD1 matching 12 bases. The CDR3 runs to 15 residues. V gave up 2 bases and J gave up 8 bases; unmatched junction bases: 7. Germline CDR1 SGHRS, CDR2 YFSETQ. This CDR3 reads CASSFSGTGGEGYTF. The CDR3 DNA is TGCGCCAGCAGCTTCTCCGGGACAGGGGGCGAGGGCTACACCTTC.

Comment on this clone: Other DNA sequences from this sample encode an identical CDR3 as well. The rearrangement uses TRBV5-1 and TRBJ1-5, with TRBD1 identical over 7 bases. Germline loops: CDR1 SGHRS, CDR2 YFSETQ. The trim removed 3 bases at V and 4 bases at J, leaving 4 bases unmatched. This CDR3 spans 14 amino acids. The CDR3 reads CASSSGQPNQPQHF. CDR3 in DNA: TGCGCCAGCAGCTCGGGACAGCCTAATCAGCCCCAGCATTTT. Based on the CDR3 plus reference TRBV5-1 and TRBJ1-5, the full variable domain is KAGVTQTPRYLIKTRGQQVTLSCSPISGHRSVSWYQQTPGQGLQFLFEYFSETQRNKGNFPGRFSGRQFSNSRSEMNVSTLELGDSALYLCASSSGQPNQPQHFGDGTRLSIL.